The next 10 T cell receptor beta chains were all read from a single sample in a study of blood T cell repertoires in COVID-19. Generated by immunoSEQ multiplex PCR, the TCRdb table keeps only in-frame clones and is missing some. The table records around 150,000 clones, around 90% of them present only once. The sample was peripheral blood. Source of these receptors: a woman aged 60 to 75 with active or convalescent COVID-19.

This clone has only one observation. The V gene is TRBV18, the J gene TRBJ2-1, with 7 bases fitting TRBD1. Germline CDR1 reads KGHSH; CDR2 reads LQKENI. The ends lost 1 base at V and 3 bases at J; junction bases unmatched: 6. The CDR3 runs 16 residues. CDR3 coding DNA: TGTGCCAGCTCACCACGAGGGACAGAATACTACAATGAGCAGTTCTTC. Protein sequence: CASSPRGTEYYNEQFF. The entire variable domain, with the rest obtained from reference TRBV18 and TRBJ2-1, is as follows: NAGVMQNPRHLVRRRGQEARLRCSPMKGHSHVYWYRQLPEEGLKFMVYLQKENIIDESGMPKERFSAEFPKEGPSILRIQQVVRGDSAAYFCASSPRGTEYYNEQFFGPGTRLTVL.

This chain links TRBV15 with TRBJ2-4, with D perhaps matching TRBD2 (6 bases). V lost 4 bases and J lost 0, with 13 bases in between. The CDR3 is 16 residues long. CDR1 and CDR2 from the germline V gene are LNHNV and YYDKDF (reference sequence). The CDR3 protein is CATSTRVGLAKNIQYF. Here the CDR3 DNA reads TGTGCCACCAGCACCCGGGTGGGACTAGCCAAAAACATTCAGTACTTC.

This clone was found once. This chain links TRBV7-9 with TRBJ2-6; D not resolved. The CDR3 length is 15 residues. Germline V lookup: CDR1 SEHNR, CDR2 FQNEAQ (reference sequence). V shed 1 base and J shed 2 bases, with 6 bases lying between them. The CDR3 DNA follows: TGTGCCAGCAGCTTAGGGGCAACTGGGGCCAACGTCCTGACTTTC. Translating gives CASSLGATGANVLTF.

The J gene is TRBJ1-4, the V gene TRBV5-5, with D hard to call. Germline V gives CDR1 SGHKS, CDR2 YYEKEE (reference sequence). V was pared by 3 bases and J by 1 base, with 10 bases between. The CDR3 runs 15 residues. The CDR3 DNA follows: TGTGCCAGCAGCTGGACTTGGGGAACTAATGAAAAACTGTTTTTT. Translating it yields CASSWTWGTNEKLFF.

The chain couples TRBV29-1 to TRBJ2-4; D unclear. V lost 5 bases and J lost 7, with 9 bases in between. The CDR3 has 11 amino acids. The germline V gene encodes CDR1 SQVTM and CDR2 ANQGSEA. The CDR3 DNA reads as TGCAGCGTTTCTGAGAAGAACATTCAGTACTTC. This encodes CSVSEKNIQYF. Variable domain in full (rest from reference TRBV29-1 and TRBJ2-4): SAVISQKPSRDICQRGTSLTIQCQVDSQVTMMFWYRQQPGQSLTLIATANQGSEATYESGFVIDKFPISRPNLTFSTLTVSNMSPEDSSIYLCSVSEKNIQYFGAGTRLSVL.

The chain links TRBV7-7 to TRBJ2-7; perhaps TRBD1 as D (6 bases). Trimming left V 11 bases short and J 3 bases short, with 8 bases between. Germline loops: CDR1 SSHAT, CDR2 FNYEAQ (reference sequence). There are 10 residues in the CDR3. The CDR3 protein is CASQGYEQYF. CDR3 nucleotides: TGTGCCTCACAGGGCTACGAGCAGTACTTC.

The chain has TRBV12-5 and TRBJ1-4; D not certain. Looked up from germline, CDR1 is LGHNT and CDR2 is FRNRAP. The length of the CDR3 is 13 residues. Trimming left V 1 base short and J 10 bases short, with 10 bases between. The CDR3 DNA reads TGTGCTAGTGGTTTGGAGGAAGGCGGAAAACTGTTTTTT. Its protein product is CASGLEEGGKLFF.

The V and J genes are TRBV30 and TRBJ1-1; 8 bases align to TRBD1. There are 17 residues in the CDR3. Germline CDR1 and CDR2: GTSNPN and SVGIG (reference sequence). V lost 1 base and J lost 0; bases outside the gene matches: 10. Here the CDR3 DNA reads TGTGCCTGGAGTGGGACAGGGTGGGCGGTTATGAACACTGAAGCTTTCTTT. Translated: CAWSGTGWAVMNTEAFF.

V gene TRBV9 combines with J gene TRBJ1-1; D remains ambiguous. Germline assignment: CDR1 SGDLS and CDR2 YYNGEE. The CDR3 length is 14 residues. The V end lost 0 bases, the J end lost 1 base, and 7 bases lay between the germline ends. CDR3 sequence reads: CASSVGEGNTEAFF. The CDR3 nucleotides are TGTGCCAGCAGCGTAGGGGAGGGGAACACTGAAGCTTTCTTT.

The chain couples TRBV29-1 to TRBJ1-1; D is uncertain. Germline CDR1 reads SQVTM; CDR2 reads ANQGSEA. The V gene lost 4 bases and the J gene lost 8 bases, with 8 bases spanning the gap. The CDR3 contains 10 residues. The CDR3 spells CSVVPGEAFF. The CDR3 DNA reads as TGCAGCGTTGTCCCCGGGGAAGCTTTCTTT.